The 9 T cell receptor beta chains below were found in one sample sequenced in a study of post-analysis software for immune sequencing data. TCR beta cDNA libraries included unique molecular identifiers. TCRdb re-called the PCR reads through MiXCR, storing one row per CDR3 protein. The data show hundreds of thousands of distinct CDR3 sequences, around 40% seen once. Study findings and constraints: Controls showed lower frequencies than patients for five or six TRBV segments, and TRBV5-6, TRBV5-1 and TRBV20-1 were among these.

Their antigens remain unidentified. The sequenced material came from blood. These receptors were obtained from a girl between 10 and 17 years old with multiple sclerosis.

This clonotype was observed a single time. The chain uses TRBV7-9 and TRBJ2-4; possibly TRBD2 for D (6 bases). Matching the DNA end better, TRBJ2-5 makes the J call doubtful. Germline CDR1 and CDR2: SEHNR and FQNEAQ (reference sequence). The CDR3 has 14 amino acids. CDR3 DNA sequence: TGTGCCAGCAGCTTATATCGGGGAGGAGAGACCCAGTACTTC. Translation gives CASSLYRGGETQYF.

The chain combines TRBV20-1 with TRBJ1-2, with 7 bases aligning to TRBD1. Trimming took 6 bases from V and 8 from J; bases not matched to a gene: 9. In germline, CDR1 is DFQATT, CDR2 SNEGSKA (reference sequence). CDR3 length equals 12 residues. The CDR3 spells CSALQGNRGYTF. CDR3 DNA: TGCAGTGCCCTACAGGGGAATCGGGGCTACACCTTC.

Concerning this clonotype: One end of the junction fails to match germline, which may point to a read error. The genes are TRBV6-5 and TRBJ1-2; tentative D call: TRBD1 (5 bases). CDR3 length: 12 residues. Per the germline V gene, CDR1 is MNHEY and CDR2 is SVGAGI. CDR3 amino acids: CAAAQGRDGYTF. As DNA, the CDR3 is TGCGCCGCAGCCCAGGGCCGTGACGGCTACACCTTC.

The chain uses TRBV5-1 and TRBJ1-2; D is perhaps TRBD1 (5 bases). Germline CDR1 is SGHRS and CDR2 is YFSETQ. The CDR3 consists of 14 residues. Trimming shortened V by 4 bases and J by 4 bases, and 14 bases separated the two germline ends. In DNA form, the CDR3 reads TGCGCCAGCAGCGCGGCCGGGACGTCCTATGGCTACACCTTC. Translated: CASSAAGTSYGYTF. Looking up the rest from reference TRBV5-1 and TRBJ1-2 gives the full variable domain: KAGVTQTPRYLIKTRGQQVTLSCSPISGHRSVSWYQQTPGQGLQFLFEYFSETQRNKGNFPGRFSGRQFSNSRSEMNVSTLELGDSALYLCASSAAGTSYGYTFGSGTRLTVV.

The chain links TRBV12-3 or TRBV12-4 to TRBJ1-1; 9 bases agree with TRBD1. Trimming took 6 bases from V and 1 from J; bases not matched to a gene: 3. The CDR3 sequence is 14 residues long. This chain's CDR3 is CASRPTGGNTEAFF. CDR3 nucleotide sequence: TGTGCCAGCAGACCGACAGGGGGGAACACTGAAGCTTTCTTT.

This clonotype was observed a few times. The gene calls are TRBV5-1 and TRBJ2-3, with 8 bases lining up with TRBD2. The CDR3 has 15 residues. After removal of 5 bases from V and 4 bases from J, the junction contained 9 bases not matched to a gene. From germline, CDR1 is SGHRS and CDR2 YFSETQ. CDR3 nucleotide sequence: TGCGCCAGCAGACGGACTAGCAGGTACCCAGATACGCAGTATTTT. Protein product: CASRRTSRYPDTQYF.

The chain uses TRBV6-5 and TRBJ1-5, with 7 positions matching TRBD1. This CDR3 contains 14 residues. Losses at the gene ends were 5 bases for V and 7 bases for J; bases not matched to a gene: 8. The germline V gene has CDR1 MNHEY and CDR2 SVGAGI. CDR3 amino acids: CASSPGTDGQPQHF. The CDR3 DNA reads TGTGCCAGCAGTCCCGGGACAGATGGGCAGCCCCAGCATTTT.

The chain recombines TRBV2 with TRBJ1-2; 10 bases align to TRBD1. CDR1 is SNHLY and CDR2 is FYNNEI in the germline V gene. J gave up 6 bases and V 5 bases, and 9 bases lay outside the gene matches. The CDR3 covers 15 residues. The CDR3 loop reads CASSPLTGGANGYTF. The CDR3 DNA reads as TGTGCCAGCAGTCCCTTGACAGGGGGCGCGAATGGCTACACCTTC.

The CDR3 DNA follows: TGTGCCAGCAGTTACTCCGGGAGGGGGGTAGCCAAAAACATTCAGTACTTC. Its translation is CASSYSGRGVAKNIQYF. The J gene is TRBJ2-4, the V gene TRBV6-5, with 8 bases identical to TRBD2. CDR1 and CDR2 from the germline V gene are MNHEY and SVGAGI. The CDR3 is 17 amino acids. V was pared by 0 bases and J by 0 bases, with 4 bases of the junction left unmatched.